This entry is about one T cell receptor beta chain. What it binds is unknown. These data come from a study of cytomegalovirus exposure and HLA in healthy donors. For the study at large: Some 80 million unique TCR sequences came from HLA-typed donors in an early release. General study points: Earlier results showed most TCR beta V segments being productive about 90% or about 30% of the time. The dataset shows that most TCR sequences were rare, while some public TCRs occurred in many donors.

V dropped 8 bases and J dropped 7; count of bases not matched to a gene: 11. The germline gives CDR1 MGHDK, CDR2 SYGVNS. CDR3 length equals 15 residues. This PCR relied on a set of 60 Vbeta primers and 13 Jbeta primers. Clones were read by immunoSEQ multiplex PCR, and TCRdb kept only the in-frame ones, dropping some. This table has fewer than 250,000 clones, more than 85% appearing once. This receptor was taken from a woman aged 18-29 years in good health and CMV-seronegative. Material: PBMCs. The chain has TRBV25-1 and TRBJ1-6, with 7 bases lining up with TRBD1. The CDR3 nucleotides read TGTGCCAGCGTTCGTTCCCTGGACAGGAATTCACCCCTCCACTTT. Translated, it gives CASVRSLDRNSPLHF.